Described below is a single T cell receptor (beta chain) sequence and its context. Its antigen is still unknown. One base away there is no much larger clone; base qualities are not given. The immunoSEQ Assay, a bias-controlled multiplex PCR, was used to amplify TCRbeta CDR3 regions from genomic DNA. In the authors' own workflow: The number of nucleated cells in each sample was estimated from the amplification of reference gene primers within the assay. To quantify the absolute abundance of each unique TCRbeta CDR3 rearrangement, sequence reads were collapsed and filtered. For each sample, productive Simpson clonality was calculated by taking the square root of Simpson's diversity index across productive rearrangements. TCRdb obtained this table from immuneACCESS and retained in-frame rearrangements with V and J assigned. These tables miss some clones; where compared with another copy, unresolved V genes account for less than half of the shortfall, and the remainder is unexplained. V and J calls and clone size are copied from that table; D and trimming were computed from the DNA. The sample yields roughly 200,000 clones; less than 90% were counted once. 4.5% to 5.5% of the sample is in the top ten clones.

The record originates from a study of blood T cell repertoires in COVID-19 (dated by TCRdb to 2020 to 2022). Background for the entire study: Samples from collaborators originated in the United States, Italy and Spain and spanned both the acute and convalescent phases of COVID-19. The prospective study material was composed of cDNA or gDNA derived from T cells, B-cell-depleted T cells, or PBMCs. Samples were obtained from the ongoing ImmuneRACE study (first 160 participants) and from over 1,000 subjects provided by 6 global collaborators. Where HLA class I and class II types were available, the types were taken from metadata supplied by the sample provider, not from assay-based typing. The repertoires were released in a freely available public database meant as a resource for research on the immune response to SARS-CoV-2. The sample metadata nearly always contained a de-identified subject ID, COVID-19 status, age in years and sex. Subjects who had been exposed to COVID-19, were actively infected with it, or had recovered from it provided the deeply sampled blood TCRbeta repertoires that made up the dataset. General conclusions and limits of the study: The quantity of clinical and demographic metadata differed by source and by participant and was supplied without curation.

The CDR1 and CDR2 encoded by the germline V gene (reference sequence) are MNHEY and SMNVEV. V and J are truncated by 8 bases and 6 bases respectively, leaving an intervening sequence of 16 bases. Including cysteine and phenylalanine, the CDR3 has 13 amino acids. The read is trimmed to its CDR3 DNA, 39 bases read in frame from base 1. Participants in the prospective study were aged about 18 to 95 years, lived in 24 United States geographic areas, and enrolled through a virtual design. In the prospective study, participants were assigned to cohorts based on the clinical history participants reported in a screening survey and a study questionnaire. Exposed participants were defined as having been in contact with someone with a PCR-confirmed or clinician-diagnosed COVID-19 case within 2 weeks of study entry. In the prospective study, whole blood, serum and a nasopharyngeal or oropharyngeal swab were collected from each participant by mobile phlebotomists. Participants in the prospective study had the option to provide additional blood draws and questionnaires over a roughly two-month period. Before DNA extraction, prospective study blood samples were shipped either frozen or at room temperature.

The origin of this receptor is a woman aged 30 to 39 who had been exposed to COVID-19. The sample consisted of PBMCs or T cells enriched from blood (not recorded which). The chain employs TRBV27 and TRBJ1-2; TRBD1 could be the D gene, as 5 bases match. The CDR3 amino acid sequence is: CASALGGGHGYTF. The DNA sequence is TGTGCCAGCGCCCTGGGGGGAGGGCATGGCTACACCTTC.